The 27 T cell receptor beta chains reported below all come from one sample, sequenced in a study of blood T cells in healthy people across ages. The use of a sample-barcoded 5' primer and a J-beta primer mix characterized a second PCR of 7 to 11 cycles. MiXCR, applied by TCRdb to the 5' RACE reads, yields one record per CDR3 protein. The sample lists 650,000 to 800,000 distinct CDR3 sequences; around 42% were seen once. Sequencing was performed on blood. These receptors all stem from a man aged 55 to 70 in good health.

The chain links TRBV20-1 to TRBJ2-1; D unresolved. The CDR3 consists of 13 residues. Germline V gives CDR1 DFQATT, CDR2 SNEGSKA (reference sequence). With 3 bases removed from V and 12 bases from J, the gap between germline ends came to 18 bases. The CDR3 spells CSASRAALVGQFF. Written as DNA, the CDR3 is TGCAGTGCTAGTAGGGCAGCCCTCGTTGGGCAGTTCTTC.

The chain's CDR3 is CASRKPSGDTYEQYF. CDR3 in DNA: TGTGCCAGCAGAAAACCTAGCGGGGATACCTACGAGCAGTACTTC. The chain has TRBV6-2 or TRBV6-3 and TRBJ2-7; 9 nucleotides agree with TRBD2. The trim removed 6 bases at V and 2 bases at J, leaving 8 bases unmatched. The CDR3 is made up of 15 amino acids. Germline loops: CDR1 MNHEY, CDR2 SVGEGT.

This clonotype was seen more than once but under ten times. The chain uses TRBV5-1 and TRBJ1-4; the D is unclear. This CDR3 contains 15 residues. V was pared by 1 base and J by 6 bases, with 13 bases between. Germline V gene data show CDR1 as SGHRS and CDR2 as YFSETQ. DNA for the CDR3: TGCGCCAGCAGCTTGACGCCGAAAAGGGATGAAAAACTGTTTTTT. Amino acid sequence: CASSLTPKRDEKLFF.

Concerning this clonotype itself: Mismatch with germline at one junction end may stem from a read error. V is TRBV7-6 and J is TRBJ2-1, with D possibly being TRBD2 (6 bases). CDR1 is SGHVS and CDR2 is FNYEAQ in the germline V gene. The CDR3 loop spans 15 amino acids. The CDR3 coding sequence is TGTGCTAGCAGCTTAGAAAGAGGAGGAGGGAATGGGCAGTTCTTC. This sequence encodes CASSLERGGGNGQFF.

The chain couples TRBV5-5 to TRBJ1-4; D unresolved. V gave up 0 bases and J gave up 8 bases, with 11 bases separating them. CDR3 length equals 14 residues. Germline loops: CDR1 SGHKS, CDR2 YYEKEE (reference sequence). Here the CDR3 reads CASSLEQAHEKLFF. The CDR3 DNA follows: TGTGCCAGCAGCTTGGAGCAGGCTCACGAAAAACTGTTTTTT.

Notes on this clonotype: At one boundary the junction diverges from the germline segment, which might be a read error. The chain recombines TRBV28 with TRBJ2-5; D not certain. The V gene's germline CDR1 is MDHEN and CDR2 SYDVKM. This CDR3 is 13 amino acids long. CDR3 region: CASSGQSQGTQYF. CDR3 sequence (DNA): TGTGCCAGCAGTGGGCAGTCCCAAGGGACCCAGTACTTC.

The rearrangement uses TRBV11-2 and TRBJ2-1, with 12 bases lining up with TRBD2. V lost 1 base, J lost 9 bases, and 4 bases stayed unmatched. The CDR3 runs to 15 residues. In germline, CDR1 is SGHAT, CDR2 FQNNGV. The CDR3 loop is CASSLASGGGGEQFF. The CDR3 DNA follows: TGTGCCAGCAGCTTAGCTAGCGGGGGGGGTGGTGAGCAGTTCTTC.

This clonotype was counted between two and nine times. This chain connects TRBV6-2 or TRBV6-3 to TRBJ2-5; D not certain. Germline lookup yields CDR1 MNHEY and CDR2 SVGEGT. The CDR3 contains 13 residues. The V and J ends lost 7 bases and 5 bases respectively, with 14 bases between them. CDR3 residues: CASNTIFRETQYF. The CDR3 bases are TGTGCCAGCAACACTATCTTTCGGGAGACCCAGTACTTC.

The J gene is TRBJ2-5, the V gene TRBV9, with TRBD2 matching over 15 bases. The CDR3 consists of 17 residues. V shed 2 bases and J 11 bases; nucleotides not matched to a gene: 13. CDR1 is SGDLS, CDR2 YYNGEE, per germline. CDR3 nucleotide sequence: TGTGCCAGCAGCGTCGGACTAGCGGGGGGGCTAGATGATGAGCAGTACTTC. Translating it yields CASSVGLAGGLDDEQYF.

The genes are TRBV6-6 and TRBJ1-1; no firm D call. CDR1 is MNHNY and CDR2 is SVGAGI in the germline V gene (reference sequence). With 7 bases removed from V and 0 bases from J, the gap between germline ends came to 12 bases. The CDR3 consists of 14 residues. CDR3 amino acids: CASKESGMNTEAFF. In nucleotides, the CDR3 is TGTGCCAGCAAGGAGTCAGGAATGAACACTGAAGCTTTCTTT.

The chain is built from TRBV2 and TRBJ2-7; possibly TRBD1 or TRBD2 for D (6 bases each). Germline V lookup: CDR1 SNHLY, CDR2 FYNNEI. The V gene lost 6 bases and the J gene lost 2 bases, with 14 bases spanning the gap. The CDR3 is made up of 14 amino acids. The CDR3 DNA reads TGTGCCAGCAGCGAACAAAGGGGGGCCTACGAGCAGTACTTC. Protein sequence: CASSEQRGAYEQYF.

This chain connects TRBV7-2 to TRBJ2-4; TRBD2 is a possible D gene (6 bases). The CDR3 runs 17 residues. The ends were cut back, 2 bases at V and 6 bases at J, with 20 bases in the middle. CDR1 and CDR2 from the germline V gene are SGHTA and FQGNSA. CDR3 sequence: CASSLFRTAGMGNIQYF. In DNA, the CDR3 is TGTGCCAGCAGCTTATTTCGGACCGCGGGGATGGGAAACATTCAGTACTTC.

The rearrangement uses TRBV5-5 and TRBJ2-7; D not resolved. Germline assignment: CDR1 SGHKS and CDR2 YYEKEE (reference sequence). This CDR3 is built from 14 residues. Trimming removed 2 bases from V and 0 bases from J, with 9 bases in between. CDR3 loop: CASSFRESSYEQYF. DNA of the CDR3: TGTGCCAGCAGCTTTAGGGAAAGCTCCTACGAGCAGTACTTC.

The chain joins TRBV7-3 to TRBJ1-6, with D unresolved. Germline CDR1 and CDR2: SGHTA and FQGTGA. V lost 5 bases, J lost 7 bases, and 15 bases lay in between. The CDR3 contains 15 residues. The CDR3 protein is CASSPNPGPNSPLHF. The CDR3 nucleotides read TGTGCCAGCAGCCCAAACCCCGGCCCCAATTCACCCCTCCACTTT. Drawing the rest from reference TRBV7-3 and TRBJ1-6, the complete variable domain is GAGVSQTPSNKVTEKGKYVELRCDPISGHTALYWYRQSLGQGPEFLIYFQGTGAADDSGLPNDRFFAVRPEGSVSTLKIQRTERGDSAVYLCASSPNPGPNSPLHFGNGTRLTVT.

This chain links TRBV7-9 with TRBJ2-1; 7 nucleotides align to TRBD2. TRBJ2-7 explains the end of the DNA better; the J call may be wrong. This CDR3 has 17 residues. Germline values: CDR1 SEHNR, CDR2 FQNEAQ (reference sequence). CDR3: CASSLASGVGSYNEQYF. In DNA, the CDR3 is TGTGCCAGCAGCTTAGCAAGCGGGGTCGGATCCTACAATGAGCAGTACTTC.

This clonotype has more than one count but fewer than ten. The chain links TRBV7-9 to TRBJ1-1, with D possibly being TRBD1 (6 bases). Germline values: CDR1 SEHNR, CDR2 FQNEAQ (reference sequence). Between the trimmed V and J ends, which lost 11 bases and 10 bases, there was a span of 20 bases. The CDR3 length is 12 residues. The CDR3 bases are TGTGCCGTCGATCGCCAGGGGCATGCAGCTTTCTTT. Protein sequence: CAVDRQGHAAFF.

The V call is TRBV20-1, the J call TRBJ2-3; D is perhaps TRBD2 (6 bases). The CDR3 is 14 residues long. Trimming pared 7 bases from V and 5 bases from J, leaving 19 bases between. Germline CDR1 and CDR2: DFQATT and SNEGSKA (reference sequence). In DNA, the CDR3 is TGCAGTGGACAGAGGGCGGGGTCTAGAGATACGCAGTATTTT. The encoded protein is CSGQRAGSRDTQYF.

The sample holds a few counts of this clonotype. The V and J genes are TRBV2 and TRBJ2-3, with no clear D. V dropped 3 bases and J dropped 0 bases, with 10 bases sitting between them. The germline gives CDR1 SNHLY, CDR2 FYNNEI. CDR3 length equals 15 residues. The CDR3 bases are TGTGCCAGCAGTGACCCCCGGGTGAGCACAGATACGCAGTATTTT. Translating it yields CASSDPRVSTDTQYF.

This clonotype was seen a single time. The rearrangement links TRBV7-2 to TRBJ2-1; D not certain. V dropped 5 bases and J dropped 12 bases, with 23 bases sitting between them. The CDR3 has 15 residues. Germline assignment: CDR1 SGHTA and CDR2 FQGNSA. The CDR3 nucleotides are TGTGCCAGCAGCCTCACTGACCCTCTCCCAGATACGCAGTTCTTC. It encodes CASSLTDPLPDTQFF.

This CDR3 reads CSARQGDRTGEQYF. DNA of the CDR3: TGCAGTGCCCGCCAGGGAGACCGAACGGGGGAGCAGTACTTC. V and J are TRBV20-1 and TRBJ2-1; the D call may be TRBD1 or TRBD2 (5 bases each). The J call could be wrong; TRBJ2-7 is a better fit for the DNA end. The CDR3 sequence is 14 residues long. The V gene's germline CDR1 is DFQATT and CDR2 SNEGSKA (reference sequence).

The table lists this clonotype with a few counts. V usage is TRBV11-2 and J usage is TRBJ2-5; D remains ambiguous. The CDR3 contains 16 residues. Trimming left V 5 bases short and J 1 base short, with 17 bases between. From germline, CDR1 is SGHAT and CDR2 FQNNGV. The chain's CDR3 is CASSPQANNLQETQYF. The CDR3 DNA reads as TGTGCCAGCAGCCCCCAAGCGAATAACCTCCAAGAGACCCAGTACTTC.

This clonotype was seen a handful of times. The rearrangement links TRBV5-1 to TRBJ2-3; 11 nucleotides line up with TRBD1. Per germline, CDR1 SGHRS and CDR2 YFSETQ. The CDR3 length is 16 residues. The V gene end was trimmed by 4 bases and the J gene end by 4 bases; junction bases not matched to a gene: 8. The CDR3, as DNA: TGCGCCAGCAGCCTCCGGACAGGGGGCGCCTCAGATACGCAGTATTTT. Encoded protein: CASSLRTGGASDTQYF.

This clonotype was detected once. The chain employs TRBV6-5 and TRBJ2-7, with D possibly being TRBD2 (6 bases). With 0 bases removed from V and 5 bases from J, the gap between germline ends came to 17 bases. CDR1 and CDR2 from the germline V gene are MNHEY and SVGAGI. The CDR3 is 16 residues long. The CDR3: CASSYSMATRGDEQYF. Here the CDR3 DNA reads TGTGCCAGCAGTTACTCGATGGCAACCCGCGGGGACGAGCAGTACTTC.

The chain carries TRBV9 and TRBJ2-1; 16 positions agree with TRBD2. The germline V gene has CDR1 SGDLS and CDR2 YYNGEE. V lost 3 bases to trimming and J lost 7 bases; unmatched junction nucleotides: 7. The CDR3 is 17 residues long. The DNA of the CDR3 is TGTGCCAGCAGCGCCGGGACTAGCGGGGGGGCGGGAAATGAGCAGTTCTTC. The encoded protein is CASSAGTSGGAGNEQFF.

The chain combines TRBV29-1 with TRBJ2-1; D not resolved. V was shortened by 4 bases and J by 5 bases, with 9 bases between the two germline ends. Per the germline V gene, CDR1 is SQVTM and CDR2 is ANQGSEA. This CDR3 contains 12 residues. CDR3 coding DNA: TGCAGCGTTGGATGGCCTAACAATGAGCAGTTCTTC. This gives the protein CSVGWPNNEQFF.

This clonotype was seen a few times. The CDR3 nucleotides are TGTGCCAGCAGCCAATCCGGGACCGTTGAGACCCAGTACTTC. Translating gives CASSQSGTVETQYF. The chain has TRBV4-2 and TRBJ2-5; either TRBD1 or TRBD2 may fit D (5 bases each). Between the trimmed V and J ends, which lost 2 bases and 5 bases, there was a span of 12 bases. CDR3 length equals 14 residues. Per germline, CDR1 LGHNA and CDR2 YNFKEQ.

There are a few counts of this clonotype. This chain joins TRBV27 and TRBJ2-4; tentatively, D is TRBD1 (6 bases). Deletions cut 5 bases from V and 15 bases from J, with 26 bases between. Germline V CDR1 and CDR2: MNHEY, SMNVEV (reference sequence). This CDR3 is built from 15 residues. The chain's CDR3 is CASSGAGETVAKRYF. For the CDR3, the DNA is TGTGCCAGCAGTGGGGCAGGGGAAACAGTCGCAAAGAGGTACTTC.